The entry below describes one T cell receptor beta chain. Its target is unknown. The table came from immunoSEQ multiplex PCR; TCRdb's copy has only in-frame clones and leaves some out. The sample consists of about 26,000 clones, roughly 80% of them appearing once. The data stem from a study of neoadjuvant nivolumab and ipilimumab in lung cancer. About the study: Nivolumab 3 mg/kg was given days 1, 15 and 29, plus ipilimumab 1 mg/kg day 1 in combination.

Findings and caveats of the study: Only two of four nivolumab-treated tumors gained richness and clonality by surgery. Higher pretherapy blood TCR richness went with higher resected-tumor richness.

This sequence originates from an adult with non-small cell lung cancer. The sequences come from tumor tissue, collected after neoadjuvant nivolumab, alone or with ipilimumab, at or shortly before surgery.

For the CDR3, the DNA is TGTGCCAGCAGCGAGTTAGGGGTCCCCTACAATGAGCAGTTCTTC. Its protein is CASSELGVPYNEQFF. The chain uses TRBV7-2 and TRBJ2-1; a possible D gene is TRBD1 (5 bases). V dropped 5 bases and J dropped 2 bases, with 13 bases sitting between them. CDR1 is SGHTA and CDR2 is FQGNSA in the germline V gene. This CDR3 region has 15 residues.